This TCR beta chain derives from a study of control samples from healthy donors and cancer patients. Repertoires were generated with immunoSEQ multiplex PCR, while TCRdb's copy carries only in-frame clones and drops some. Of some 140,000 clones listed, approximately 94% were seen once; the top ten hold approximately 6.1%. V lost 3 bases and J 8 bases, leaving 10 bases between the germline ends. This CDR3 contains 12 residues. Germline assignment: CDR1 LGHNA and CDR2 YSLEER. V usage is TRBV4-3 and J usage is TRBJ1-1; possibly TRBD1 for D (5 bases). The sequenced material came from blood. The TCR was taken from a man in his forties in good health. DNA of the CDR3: TGCGCCAGCAGCCAGAATTGGGGGGAAGCTTTCTTT. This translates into CASSQNWGEAFF.